The clone carrying this TCR beta chain appeared a single time. The antigen is not known. This sample is part of a study of T cell responses to AZD1222 COVID-19 vaccine. Points from the study as a whole: Along spike, vaccine-associated CD4 TCRs were found throughout, with dominance at 160-218 and 743-854.

CDR3 size: 17 residues. V lost 5 bases and J lost 3; bases outside the gene matches: 6. Looked up from germline, CDR1 is SEHNR and CDR2 is FQNEAQ (reference sequence). Using immunoSEQ multiplex PCR, the repertoire was profiled, and TCRdb retains in-frame clones only, with some absent. The sample yields about 130,000 clones, roughly nine tenths seen once. V gene TRBV7-9 combines with J gene TRBJ2-3, with TRBD2 matching 15 bases. The receptor was isolated from an adult in good health. This specimen was peripheral blood, taken on day 0 of AZD1222 vaccination. The CDR3 region is CASSPSGLAGGTDTQYF. In DNA, the CDR3 is TGTGCCAGCAGCCCCTCGGGACTAGCGGGGGGAACAGATACGCAGTATTTT.